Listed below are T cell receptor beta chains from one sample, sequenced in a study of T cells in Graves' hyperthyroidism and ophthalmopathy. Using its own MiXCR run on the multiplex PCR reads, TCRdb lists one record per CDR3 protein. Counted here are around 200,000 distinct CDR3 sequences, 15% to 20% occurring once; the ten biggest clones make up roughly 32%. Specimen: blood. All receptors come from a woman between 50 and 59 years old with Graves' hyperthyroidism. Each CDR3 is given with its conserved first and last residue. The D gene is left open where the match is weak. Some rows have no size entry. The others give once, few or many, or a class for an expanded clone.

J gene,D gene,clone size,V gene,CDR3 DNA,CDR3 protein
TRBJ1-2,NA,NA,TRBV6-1,TGTGCCAGCAGTGGCAAACTGGACACTGGAGTGGGCTACACCTTC,CASSGKLDTGVGYTF
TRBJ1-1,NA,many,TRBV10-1,TGCGCCAGCAGTGGAGGCAGGGCCAGAGAACGTAACACTGAAGCTTTCTTT,CASSGGRARERNTEAFF
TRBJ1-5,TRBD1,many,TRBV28,TGTGCCAGCAGTCCCACGACAGGGTTTGCGGGCAATCAGCCCCAGCATTTT,CASSPTTGFAGNQPQHF
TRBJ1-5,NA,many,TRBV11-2,TGTGCCAGCAGCCAGGACAGAAATAGCAATCAGCCCCAGCATTTT,CASSQDRNSNQPQHF
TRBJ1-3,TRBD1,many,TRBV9,TGTGCCAGCAGCACAGGGGTAGGAAACACCATATATTTT,CASSTGVGNTIYF
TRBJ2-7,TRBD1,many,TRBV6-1,TGTGCCAGCAGTTACCCCGGACAGGGGGCCTACGAGCAGTACTTC,CASSYPGQGAYEQYF
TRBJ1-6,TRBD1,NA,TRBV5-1,TGCGCCAGCAGCGAAAACAGGGGTTGGAATTCACCCCTCCACTTT,CASSENRGWNSPLHF
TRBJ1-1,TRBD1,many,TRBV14,TGTGCCAGCAGCCAAGATGATGGGACAGCCTACACTGAAGCTTTCTTT,CASSQDDGTAYTEAFF
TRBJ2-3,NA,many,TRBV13,TGTGCCAGCAGCTTAGCCTACGGAGGTGGTGATACGCAGTATTTT,CASSLAYGGGDTQYF
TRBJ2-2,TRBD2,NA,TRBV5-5,TGTGCCAGCAGCTTGGAGCCTAGCGGAATTAACCCAGTAAACACCGGGGAGCTGTTTTTT,CASSLEPSGINPVNTGELFF
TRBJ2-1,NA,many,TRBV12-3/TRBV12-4,TGTGCCAGCAGACAGGGGGGGTCCTACAATGAGCAGTTCTTC,CASRQGGSYNEQFF
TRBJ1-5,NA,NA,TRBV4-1,TGCGCCAGCAGCCAAGACCCCAATCAGCCCCAGCATTTT,CASSQDPNQPQHF
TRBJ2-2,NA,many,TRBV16,TGTGCCAGCAGCCAATTCCAGTCGGAGCTGTTTTTT,CASSQFQSELFF
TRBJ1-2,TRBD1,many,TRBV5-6,TGTGCCAGCAGCCCTGACAGGGCTGACTATGGCTACACCTTC,CASSPDRADYGYTF
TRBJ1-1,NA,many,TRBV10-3,TGTGCCATCAGTGATGGGGGGAGAAGGAACACTGAAGCTTTCTTT,CAISDGGRRNTEAFF
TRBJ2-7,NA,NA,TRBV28,TGTGCCAGCACCTGGGGGCGTGAGCAGTACTTC,CASTWGREQYF
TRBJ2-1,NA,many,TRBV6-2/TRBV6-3,TGTGCCAGCAGTTACTCGAACTTGGAGCAGTTCTTC,CASSYSNLEQFF
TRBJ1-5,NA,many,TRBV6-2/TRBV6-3,TGTGCCAGCAGTTACTCGTCCCAGGGACATAGCAATCAGCCCCAGCATTTT,CASSYSSQGHSNQPQHF
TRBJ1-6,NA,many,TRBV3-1,TGTGCCAGCAGTTGGACATTTGATTCACCCCTCCACTTT,CASSWTFDSPLHF
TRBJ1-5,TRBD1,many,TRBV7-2,TGTGCCAGCAGCTTACACGGACAGGGGGCTGTGGTTCAGCCCCAGCATTTT,CASSLHGQGAVVQPQHF
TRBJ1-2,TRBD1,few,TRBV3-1,TGTGCCAGCGGGGACAGGGGCGATAACTATGGCTACACCTTC,CASGDRGDNYGYTF
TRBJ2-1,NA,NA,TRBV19,TGTGCCAGTAGTCCCCGGGTCCACAATGAGCAGTTCTTC,CASSPRVHNEQFF
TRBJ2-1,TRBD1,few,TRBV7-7,TGTGCTAGCAGCTTAGCGCCGGGACAGGGAATCGAGCAGTTCTTC,CASSLAPGQGIEQFF
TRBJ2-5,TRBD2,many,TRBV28,TGTGCCAGCAGTAGCGGGGACCAAGAGACCCAGTACTTC,CASSSGDQETQYF
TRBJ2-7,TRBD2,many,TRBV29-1,TGCAGCGTTATTAGCGGGGGGGCCTACGAGCAGTACTTC,CSVISGGAYEQYF
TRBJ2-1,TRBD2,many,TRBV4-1,TGCGCCAGCAGCCGAAGTAGCGGGGGGGCCAATGAGCAGTTCTTC,CASSRSSGGANEQFF
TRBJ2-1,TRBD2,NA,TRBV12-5,TGTGCTAGTGGTTTGGTATTGGCGGGAGCCTACTACAATGAGCAGTTCTTC,CASGLVLAGAYYNEQFF
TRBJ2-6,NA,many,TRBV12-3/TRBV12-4,TGTGCCAGCAGTTTAACTCAGGGCTCTGGGGCCAACGTCCTGACTTTC,CASSLTQGSGANVLTF
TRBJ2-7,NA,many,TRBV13,TGTGCCAGCAGCTTAGGACGGAGGCTCGTAGAGCAGTACTTC,CASSLGRRLVEQYF
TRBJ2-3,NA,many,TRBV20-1,TGCAGTGCTAGAGAGGATTCAGATACGCAGTATTTT,CSAREDSDTQYF
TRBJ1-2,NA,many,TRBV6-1,TGTGCCAGCAGTCCGACCTCGGGTGGCTACACCTTC,CASSPTSGGYTF
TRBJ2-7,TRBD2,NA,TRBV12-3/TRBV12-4,TGTGCCAGCAGTTTATTGGGGACTAGCGGGAGAGGCTACGAGCAGTACTTC,CASSLLGTSGRGYEQYF
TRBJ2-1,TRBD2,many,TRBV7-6,TGTGCCAGCAGCCCTAACTTTCTAGCGGGGGGGTACAATGAGCAGTTCTTC,CASSPNFLAGGYNEQFF
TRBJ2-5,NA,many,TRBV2,TGTGCCAGCAGTGAATATTCTCAAGAGACCCAGTACTTC,CASSEYSQETQYF
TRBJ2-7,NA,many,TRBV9,TGTGCCAGCAGCGGGAGTGGGGTGGAGCAGTACTTC,CASSGSGVEQYF
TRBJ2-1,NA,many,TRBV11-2,TGTGCCAGCAGCTTAGGTTATTACCTTATACGGGCCCGAAACTCCTACAATGAGCAGTTCTTC,CASSLGYYLIRARNSYNEQFF
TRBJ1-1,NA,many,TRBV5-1,TGCGCCAGCAGCTTGAGGACGGTGGGATTGAACACTGAAGCTTTCTTT,CASSLRTVGLNTEAFF
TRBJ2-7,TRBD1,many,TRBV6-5,TGTGCCAGCAGTTACAACGGACAGGGCTTCGGGGAGCAGTACTTC,CASSYNGQGFGEQYF
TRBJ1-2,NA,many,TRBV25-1,TGTGCCAGCAGTCGCGGGGTCGGCTACACCTTC,CASSRGVGYTF
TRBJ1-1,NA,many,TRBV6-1,TGTGCCAGCAGTTACGCCAGGGCGTGTGAAGCTTTCTTT,CASSYARACEAFF
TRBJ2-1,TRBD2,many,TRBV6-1,TGTGCCAGCAGTGAAGCTAGCGGGGGCTACAATGAGCAGTTCTTC,CASSEASGGYNEQFF
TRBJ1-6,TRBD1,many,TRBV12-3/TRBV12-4,TGTGCCAGCAGACCTGGACAGGGTAGCTCACCCCTCCACTTT,CASRPGQGSSPLHF
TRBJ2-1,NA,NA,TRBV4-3,TGCGCCAGCAGCCAAGGGGGGAATGGTTACAATGAGCAGTTCTTC,CASSQGGNGYNEQFF
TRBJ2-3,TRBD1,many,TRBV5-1,TGCGCCAGCAGCTGGGGGGACAGGGCTTCGAAAGATACGCAGTATTTT,CASSWGDRASKDTQYF
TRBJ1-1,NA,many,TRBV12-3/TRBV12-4,TGTGCCAGCAGTCGTACCGGGACTGAAGCTTTCTTT,CASSRTGTEAFF
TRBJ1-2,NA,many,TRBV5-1,TGCGCCAGCAGCTTAAGCACCAGTCGGTATGGCTACACCTTC,CASSLSTSRYGYTF
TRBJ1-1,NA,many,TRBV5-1,TGCGCCAGCAGCCAAGTCCCAGAGGACACTGAAGCTTTCTTT,CASSQVPEDTEAFF
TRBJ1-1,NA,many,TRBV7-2,TGTGCCAGCAGCTTGGGGTACACTGAAGCTTTCTTT,CASSLGYTEAFF